This is a list of T cell receptor beta chains from one sample in a study of regulatory T cells in long-lasting Graves disease. MiXCR was run by TCRdb on the multiplex PCR reads, yielding one entry per CDR3 protein. The sample lists hundreds of thousands of distinct CDR3 sequences, less than 15% seen once, with roughly a tenth in the top ten. Another study also made use of these data, one on T cells in Graves' hyperthyroidism and ophthalmopathy.

The sample in question was peripheral blood mononuclear cells (PBMCs), obtained at new diagnosis, from a patient treated with antithyroid drugs. The receptors were gathered from a man aged 30-40 years with Graves disease. CDR3s include the opening cysteine and the closing phenylalanine or tryptophan. A D gene is named only where the DNA matches it firmly. Rows may omit the clone size; those that give it use once, few, many or a size class.

>TRBJ1-5|TRBV28|many|-
CASSLGVGSSEQPQHF
TGTGCCAGCAGTCTAGGGGTTGGTTCGTCGGAACAGCCCCAGCATTTT
>TRBJ1-6|TRBV6-5|-|-
CASSYYGGQNSPLHF
TGTGCCAGCAGTTACTATGGGGGGCAGAATTCACCCCTCCACTTT
>TRBJ1-2|TRBV20-1|-|-
CSARDPRVANYGYTF
TGCAGTGCTAGAGATCCCAGGGTAGCTAACTATGGCTACACCTTC
>TRBJ2-1|TRBV11-2|few|TRBD2
CASSKAPGGTPQNEQFF
TGTGCCAGCAGCAAGGCTCCCGGGGGGACCCCCCAGAATGAGCAGTTCTTC
>TRBJ2-7|TRBV11-1|few|-
CASSLDRAGYEQYF
TGTGCCAGCAGCTTAGACCGGGCGGGCTACGAGCAGTACTTC
>TRBJ2-2|TRBV25-1|many|-
CASSPKQCRELFF
TGTGCCAGCAGTCCGAAGCAGTGTAGGGAGCTGTTTTTT
>TRBJ2-3|TRBV11-3|many|-
CASSQSFWDTQYF
TGTGCCAGCAGCCAGTCATTTTGGGATACGCAGTATTTT
>TRBJ2-3|TRBV27|few|TRBD2
CASSFRAGAPDTQYF
TGTGCCAGCAGTTTCCGAGCGGGAGCGCCAGATACGCAGTATTTT
>TRBJ2-4|TRBV7-6|-|TRBD1
CASSLTGTGYAKNIQYF
TGTGCCAGCAGCTTAACCGGGACAGGTTACGCCAAAAACATTCAGTACTTC
>TRBJ2-7|TRBV5-6|many|-
CASSLADRRDYEQYF
TGTGCCAGCAGCTTGGCGGACCGAAGGGATTACGAGCAGTACTTC
>TRBJ1-5|TRBV6-1|few|-
CASRGFYSNQPQHF
TGTGCCAGCAGGGGGTTCTATAGCAATCAGCCCCAGCATTTT
>TRBJ2-1|TRBV20-1|many|-
CSAGGGLYYNEQFF
TGCAGTGCTGGGGGGGGGCTATACTACAATGAGCAGTTCTTC
>TRBJ2-7|TRBV28|many|TRBD2
CASTQAGEPYEQYF
TGTGCCAGCACCCAAGCGGGGGAACCCTACGAGCAGTACTTC
>TRBJ1-2|TRBV27|-|-
CASRSGNYGYTF
TGTGCCAGCAGGAGTGGGAACTATGGCTACACCTTC
>TRBJ2-3|TRBV5-1|few|TRBD1
CASSLTGGDGDTQYF
TGCGCCAGCAGCTTGACAGGGGGCGATGGGGATACGCAGTATTTT
>TRBJ1-2|TRBV7-2|many|TRBD1
CASSQTQGVNGYTF
TGTGCCAGCAGCCAAACGCAGGGGGTCAATGGCTACACCTTC
>TRBJ1-5|TRBV20-1|-|-
CSAIQEDRGFNQPQHF
TGCAGTGCGATCCAAGAAGACCGGGGTTTCAATCAGCCCCAGCATTTT
>TRBJ2-7|TRBV7-8|-|-
CASSTRRDSSYEQYF
TGTGCCAGCAGCACCCGTAGGGACTCCTCCTACGAGCAGTACTTC
>TRBJ1-1|TRBV29-1|many|-
CSVGALLDTEAFF
TGCAGCGTTGGAGCGCTTTTGGACACTGAAGCTTTCTTT
>TRBJ2-1|TRBV6-2/TRBV6-3|many|TRBD2
CASSYAYPGTSVSNEQFF
TGTGCCAGCAGTTACGCCTACCCCGGGACTAGCGTCAGCAATGAGCAGTTCTTC
>TRBJ2-4|TRBV5-4|-|TRBD1
CASSLLGQGGKNIQYF
TGTGCCAGCAGCTTGCTAGGACAGGGTGGCAAAAACATTCAGTACTTC
>TRBJ2-1|TRBV3-1|few|-
CASSQEVTVESSYNEQFF
TGTGCCAGCAGCCAAGAAGTGACGGTAGAAAGCTCCTACAATGAGCAGTTCTTC
>TRBJ1-5|TRBV18|-|TRBD1
CASSPRQGQNQPQHF
TGTGCCAGCTCACCAAGACAGGGGCAAAATCAGCCCCAGCATTTT
>TRBJ2-3|TRBV28|-|TRBD2
CASSSGLAGIDTQYF
TGTGCCAGCAGTTCAGGACTAGCGGGGATAGATACGCAGTATTTT
>TRBJ2-1|TRBV11-2|-|TRBD2
CASSSAGLAGPGEQFF
TGTGCCAGCAGCTCCGCCGGTCTAGCGGGACCCGGGGAACAGTTCTTC
>TRBJ1-1|TRBV13|many|-
CASRTDTNTEAFF
TGTGCCAGCAGAACCGATACGAACACTGAAGCTTTCTTT
>TRBJ2-7|TRBV7-9|many|-
CASSSGGSYEQYF
TGTGCCAGCAGCTCCGGGGGAAGCTACGAGCAGTACTTC
>TRBJ1-1|TRBV12-3/TRBV12-4|many|-
CASSFRGLNTEAFF
TGTGCCAGCAGCTTCCGGGGGTTGAACACTGAAGCTTTCTTT
>TRBJ2-7|TRBV13|-|-
CASGFGISYEQYF
TGTGCCAGCGGCTTCGGCATTTCCTACGAGCAGTACTTC
>TRBJ2-7|TRBV10-2|few|-
CASRDSADYEQYF
TGCGCCAGCAGGGACTCCGCAGACTACGAGCAGTACTTC
>TRBJ2-7|TRBV7-8|medium-sized|-
CASSLISYEQYF
TGTGCCAGCAGCTTAATTTCCTACGAGCAGTACTTC
>TRBJ1-2|TRBV18|once|-
CASSPKTRREEGYTF
TGTGCCAGCTCACCTAAGACCCGCCGTGAGGAAGGCTACACCTTC
>TRBJ2-3|TRBV6-1|-|-
CASTAGATDTQYF
TGTGCCAGCACCGCGGGGGCCACAGATACGCAGTATTTT
>TRBJ1-2|TRBV7-9|-|TRBD1
CASSLGGTDYGYTF
TGTGCCAGCAGCTTAGGAGGGACAGATTATGGCTACACCTTC
>TRBJ2-1|TRBV15|-|-
CATSPLEGRARTNEQFF
TGTGCCACCAGTCCCCTCGAGGGGCGAGCAAGGACGAATGAGCAGTTCTTC
>TRBJ2-2|TRBV2|many|-
CASSEEGRNTGELFF
TGTGCCAGCAGTGAAGAGGGGCGCAACACCGGGGAGCTGTTTTTT
>TRBJ2-6|TRBV20-1|-|-
CSASRDSASGANVLTF
TGCAGTGCTAGCCGTGACTCAGCCTCTGGGGCCAACGTCCTGACTTTC
>TRBJ2-7|TRBV29-1|-|TRBD1
CSVEKLTGANYEQYF
TGCAGCGTTGAAAAGCTAACAGGGGCGAATTACGAGCAGTACTTC
>TRBJ1-1|TRBV5-1|-|-
CASSSGDGDGGAFF
TGCGCCAGCAGCTCGGGGGACGGGGACGGAGGAGCTTTCTTT
>TRBJ2-2|TRBV20-1|few|-
CSARLLNTGELFF
TGCAGTGCTAGACTACTGAACACCGGGGAGCTGTTTTTT
>TRBJ2-7|TRBV3-1|-|-
CASSQGGAREQYF
TGTGCCAGCAGCCAAGGTGGCGCGCGCGAGCAGTACTTC
>TRBJ2-1|TRBV2|many|-
CASSEAAYNEQFF
TGTGCCAGCAGTGAGGCGGCCTACAATGAGCAGTTCTTC
>TRBJ2-7|TRBV13|many|-
CASSSQGASGYEQYF
TGTGCCAGCAGCTCCCAGGGGGCTAGCGGGTACGAGCAGTACTTC
>TRBJ1-3|TRBV29-1|few|-
CSVGYRDTGNTIYF
TGCAGCGTTGGGTACAGGGACACTGGAAACACCATATATTTT
>TRBJ1-5|TRBV29-1|many|TRBD1
CSVRTGYSNQPQHF
TGCAGCGTCAGGACAGGCTATAGCAATCAGCCCCAGCATTTT
>TRBJ2-2|TRBV20-1|many|TRBD2
CSASGASGRVGTGELFF
TGCAGTGCTAGCGGGGCTAGCGGGAGAGTAGGCACCGGGGAGCTGTTTTTT
>TRBJ2-5|TRBV20-1|many|TRBD2
CSAGRSIAGGSETQYF
TGCAGTGCGGGGAGGTCCATAGCGGGAGGCAGTGAGACCCAGTACTTC
>TRBJ2-5|TRBV11-3|-|-
CASSEGGTVQETQYF
TGTGCCAGCAGCGAAGGGGGGACAGTCCAAGAGACCCAGTACTTC
>TRBJ2-7|TRBV12-3/TRBV12-4|many|TRBD1
CASSGDRRIHEQYF
TGTGCCAGCAGTGGGGACAGGAGAATCCACGAGCAGTACTTC
>TRBJ2-7|TRBV7-9|few|TRBD1
CASSRDRASSYEQYF
TGTGCCAGCAGCCGGGACAGGGCCAGCTCCTACGAGCAGTACTTC
>TRBJ1-2|TRBV12-3/TRBV12-4|many|TRBD1
CASSDRGPHGYTF
TGTGCCAGCAGTGACAGGGGACCCCATGGCTACACCTTC
>TRBJ2-2|TRBV27|-|-
CASSLLTGTGELFF
TGTGCCAGCAGTCTCCTTACAGGGACCGGGGAGCTGTTTTTT
>TRBJ2-7|TRBV30|many|-
CAWSVHQGYEQYF
TGTGCCTGGAGTGTACATCAGGGATACGAGCAGTACTTC